This T cell receptor beta chain is drawn from a study of early T cells in non-severe SARS-CoV-2 infection. TCRdb passed the 5' RACE reads through MiXCR, listing each CDR3 protein once. The repertoire holds 29,000 or so distinct CDR3 sequences, with more than 4% as singletons. The CDR3 has 13 amino acids. Between the trimmed V and J ends, which lost 6 bases and 5 bases, there was a span of 13 bases. Looked up from germline, CDR1 is MNHEY and CDR2 is SVGEGT. The receptor was derived from an adult who was a healthcare worker with PCR-confirmed SARS-CoV-2 infection or an uninfected control (not recorded which). The sequenced sample was whole blood. The chain has TRBV6-2 or TRBV6-3 and TRBJ1-1; D remains unclear. CDR3 protein: CASSPTRDTEAFF. The CDR3 DNA reads as TGTGCCAGCAGCCCCACGCGGGATACTGAAGCTTTCTTT.